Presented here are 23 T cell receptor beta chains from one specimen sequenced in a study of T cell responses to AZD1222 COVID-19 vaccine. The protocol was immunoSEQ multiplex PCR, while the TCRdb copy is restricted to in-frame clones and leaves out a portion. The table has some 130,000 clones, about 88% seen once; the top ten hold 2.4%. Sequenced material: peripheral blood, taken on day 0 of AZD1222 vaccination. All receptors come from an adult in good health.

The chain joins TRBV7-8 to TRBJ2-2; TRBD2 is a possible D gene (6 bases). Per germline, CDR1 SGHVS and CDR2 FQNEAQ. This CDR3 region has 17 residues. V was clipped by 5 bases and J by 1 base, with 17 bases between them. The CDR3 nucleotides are TGTGCCAGCAGCCGACGGTGGAATAGCGGGAACACCGGGGAGCTGTTTTTT. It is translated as CASSRRWNSGNTGELFF.

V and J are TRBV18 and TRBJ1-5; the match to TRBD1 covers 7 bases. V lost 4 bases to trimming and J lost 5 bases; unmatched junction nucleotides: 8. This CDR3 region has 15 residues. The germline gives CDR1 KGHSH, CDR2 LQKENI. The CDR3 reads CASSLTGKGDQPQHF. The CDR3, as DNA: TGTGCCAGCTCACTGACAGGGAAGGGGGATCAGCCCCAGCATTTT.

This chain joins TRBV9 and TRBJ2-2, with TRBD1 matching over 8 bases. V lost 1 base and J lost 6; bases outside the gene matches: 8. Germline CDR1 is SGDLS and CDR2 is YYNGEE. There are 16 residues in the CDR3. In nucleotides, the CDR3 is TGTGCCAGCAGCGTAACCGGACAGGGTTTCGCCGGGGAGCTGTTTTTT. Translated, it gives CASSVTGQGFAGELFF.

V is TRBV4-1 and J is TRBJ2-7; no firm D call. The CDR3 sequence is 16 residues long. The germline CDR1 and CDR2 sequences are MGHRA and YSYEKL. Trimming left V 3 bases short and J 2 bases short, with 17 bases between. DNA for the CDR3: TGCGCCAGCAGCCAGGACCCGGACGTCGCAACCTACGAGCAGTACTTC. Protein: CASSQDPDVATYEQYF.

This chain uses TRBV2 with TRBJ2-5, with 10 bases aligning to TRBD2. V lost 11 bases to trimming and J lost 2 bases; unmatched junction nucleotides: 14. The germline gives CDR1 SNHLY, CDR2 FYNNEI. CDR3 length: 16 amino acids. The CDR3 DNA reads TGTGCCTGTTGCCCGGGGCTAGCGGGAGTACAAGAGACCCAGTACTTC. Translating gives CACCPGLAGVQETQYF.

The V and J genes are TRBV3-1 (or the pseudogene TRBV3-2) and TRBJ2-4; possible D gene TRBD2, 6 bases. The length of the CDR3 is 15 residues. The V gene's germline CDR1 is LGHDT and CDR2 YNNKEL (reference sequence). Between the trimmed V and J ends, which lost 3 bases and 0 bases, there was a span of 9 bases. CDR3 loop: CASSHWEVAKNIQYF. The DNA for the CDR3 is TGTGCCAGCAGCCACTGGGAGGTAGCCAAAAACATTCAGTACTTC.

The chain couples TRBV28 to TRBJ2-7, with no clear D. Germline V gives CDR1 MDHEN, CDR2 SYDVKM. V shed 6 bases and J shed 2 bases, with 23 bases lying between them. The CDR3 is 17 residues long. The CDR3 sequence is CASSPQSNSLETYEQYF. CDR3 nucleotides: TGTGCCAGCAGCCCTCAATCCAACTCGTTAGAAACCTACGAGCAGTACTTC.

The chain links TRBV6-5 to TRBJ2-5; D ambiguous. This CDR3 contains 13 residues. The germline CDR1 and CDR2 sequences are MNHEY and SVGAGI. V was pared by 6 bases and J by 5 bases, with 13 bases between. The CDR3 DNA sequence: TGTGCCAGCAGGAAATTAGGGTTGGAGACCCAGTACTTC. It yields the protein CASRKLGLETQYF.

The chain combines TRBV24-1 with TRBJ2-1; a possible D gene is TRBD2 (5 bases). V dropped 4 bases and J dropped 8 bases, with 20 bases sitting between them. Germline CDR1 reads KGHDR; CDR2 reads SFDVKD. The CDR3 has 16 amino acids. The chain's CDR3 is CATSDLPGTVGDEQFF. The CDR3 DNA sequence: TGTGCCACCAGTGACCTACCGGGAACCGTGGGCGATGAGCAGTTCTTC.

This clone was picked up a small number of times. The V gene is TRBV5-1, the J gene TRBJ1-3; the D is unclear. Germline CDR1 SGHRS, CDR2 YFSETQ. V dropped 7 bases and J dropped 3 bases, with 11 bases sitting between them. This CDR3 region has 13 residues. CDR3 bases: TGCGCCAGCGGAGACGGGAGTGGAAACACCATATATTTT. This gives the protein CASGDGSGNTIYF.

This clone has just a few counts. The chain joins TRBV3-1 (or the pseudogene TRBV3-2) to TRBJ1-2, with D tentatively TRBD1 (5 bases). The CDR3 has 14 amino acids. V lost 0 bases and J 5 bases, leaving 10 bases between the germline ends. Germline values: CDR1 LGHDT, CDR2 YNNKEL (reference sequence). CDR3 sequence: CASSQDLAGYGYTF. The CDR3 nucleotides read TGTGCCAGCAGCCAAGATCTGGCAGGGTATGGCTACACCTTC.

CDR3 in amino acids: CASSVGPLETQYF. CDR3 coding DNA: TGTGCCAGCAGCGTTGGCCCGCTGGAGACCCAGTACTTC. V is TRBV9 and J is TRBJ2-5, with D uncertain. The V end was cut by 2 bases, the J end by 5 bases, with 10 bases between. Germline CDR1 reads SGDLS; CDR2 reads YYNGEE. CDR3 length: 13 amino acids.

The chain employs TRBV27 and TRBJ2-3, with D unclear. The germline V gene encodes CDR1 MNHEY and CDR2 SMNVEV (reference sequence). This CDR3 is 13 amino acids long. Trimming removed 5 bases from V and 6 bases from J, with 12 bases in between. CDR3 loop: CASSPDSADTQYF. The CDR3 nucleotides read TGTGCCAGCAGTCCCGACTCCGCCGATACGCAGTATTTT.

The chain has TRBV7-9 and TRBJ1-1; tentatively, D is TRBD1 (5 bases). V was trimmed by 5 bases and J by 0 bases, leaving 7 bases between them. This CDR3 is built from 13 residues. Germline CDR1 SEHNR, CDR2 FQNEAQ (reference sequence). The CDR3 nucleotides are TGTGCCAGCAGCCGGACATTGAACACTGAAGCTTTCTTT. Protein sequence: CASSRTLNTEAFF.

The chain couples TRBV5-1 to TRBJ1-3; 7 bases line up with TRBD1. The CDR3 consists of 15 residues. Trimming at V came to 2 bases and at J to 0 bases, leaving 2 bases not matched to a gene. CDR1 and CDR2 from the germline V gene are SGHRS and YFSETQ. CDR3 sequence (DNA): TGCGCCAGCAGCTTACAGGGGAGCTCTGGAAACACCATATATTTT. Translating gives CASSLQGSSGNTIYF.

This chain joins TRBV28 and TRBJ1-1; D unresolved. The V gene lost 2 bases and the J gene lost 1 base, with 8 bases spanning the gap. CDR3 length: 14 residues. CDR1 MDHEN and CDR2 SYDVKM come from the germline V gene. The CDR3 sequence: CASSLIARNTEAFF. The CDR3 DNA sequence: TGTGCCAGCAGTTTAATAGCGCGGAACACTGAAGCTTTCTTT.

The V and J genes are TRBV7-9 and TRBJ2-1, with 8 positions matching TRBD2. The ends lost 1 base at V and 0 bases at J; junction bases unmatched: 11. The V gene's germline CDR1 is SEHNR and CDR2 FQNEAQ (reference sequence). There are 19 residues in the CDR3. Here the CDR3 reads CASSLGGGRSGNSYNEQFF. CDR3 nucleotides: TGTGCCAGCAGCTTAGGTGGGGGCCGTAGCGGGAACTCCTACAATGAGCAGTTCTTC.

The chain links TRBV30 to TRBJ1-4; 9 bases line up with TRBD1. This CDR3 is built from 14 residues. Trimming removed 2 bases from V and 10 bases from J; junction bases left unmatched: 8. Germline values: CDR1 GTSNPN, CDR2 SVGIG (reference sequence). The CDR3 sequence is CAWSPGTGYRKLFF. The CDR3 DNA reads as TGTGCCTGGAGTCCCGGGACAGGGTATCGAAAACTGTTTTTT.

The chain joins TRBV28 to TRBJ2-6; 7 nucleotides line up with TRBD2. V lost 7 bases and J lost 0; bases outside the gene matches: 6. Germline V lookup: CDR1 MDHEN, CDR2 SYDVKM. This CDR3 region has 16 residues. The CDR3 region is CASTNSGGSGANVLTF. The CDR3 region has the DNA TGTGCCAGCACCAATTCGGGAGGCTCTGGGGCCAACGTCCTGACTTTC.

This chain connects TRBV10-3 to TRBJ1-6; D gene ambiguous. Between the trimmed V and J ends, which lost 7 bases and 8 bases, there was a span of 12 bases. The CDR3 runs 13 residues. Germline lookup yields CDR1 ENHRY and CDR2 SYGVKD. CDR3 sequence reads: CAITGRWDSPLHF. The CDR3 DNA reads TGTGCCATCACGGGTCGTTGGGATTCACCCCTCCACTTT.

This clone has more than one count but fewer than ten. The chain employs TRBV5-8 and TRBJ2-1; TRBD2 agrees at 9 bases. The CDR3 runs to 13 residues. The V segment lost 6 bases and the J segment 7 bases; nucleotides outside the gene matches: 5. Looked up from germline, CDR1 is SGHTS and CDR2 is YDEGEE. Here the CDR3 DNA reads TGTGCCAGCAACCCAGCGGGAGGTAATGAGCAGTTCTTC. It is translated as CASNPAGGNEQFF.

The CDR3 DNA follows: TGCAGCGTTGGGACAGGACTGAACACTGAAGCTTTCTTT. Its protein product is CSVGTGLNTEAFF. The chain has TRBV29-1 and TRBJ1-1; 7 nucleotides agree with TRBD1. The germline gives CDR1 SQVTM, CDR2 ANQGSEA. V lost 4 bases to trimming and J lost 0 bases; unmatched junction nucleotides: 2. The CDR3 length is 13 residues.

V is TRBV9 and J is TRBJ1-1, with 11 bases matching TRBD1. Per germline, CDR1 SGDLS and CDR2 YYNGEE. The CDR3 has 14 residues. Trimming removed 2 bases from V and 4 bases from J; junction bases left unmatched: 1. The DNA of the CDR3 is TGTGCCAGCAGCGTGGGGACAGGGGGCACTGAAGCTTTCTTT. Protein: CASSVGTGGTEAFF.